These 26 T cell receptor beta chains came from one sample sequenced in a study of T-cell memory formation after mild COVID-19. TCRdb ran MiXCR on the 5' RACE reads and lists one entry per CDR3 protein. Seen here are 350,000 to 500,000 distinct CDR3 sequences, 15% to 20% observed once, and the top ten hold approximately 21%. Specimen: PBMCs or a T cell subset sorted from them (not recorded which). These receptors originate from a man aged 18 to 30 who had mild COVID-19 (a few samples of this study predate the infection). Cell type and time point are not known.

CDR3 protein: CASSLQGSSGELFF. As DNA, the CDR3 is TGTGCCAGCAGCTTGCAAGGGTCTTCCGGGGAGCTGTTTTTT. This chain uses TRBV7-9 with TRBJ2-2; D is unresolved. Germline V gene sequence: CDR1 SEHNR, CDR2 FQNEAQ (reference sequence). Trimming pared 3 bases from V and 6 bases from J, leaving 11 bases between. CDR3 length: 14 residues.

A few counts support this clonotype. This chain links TRBV12-3 or TRBV12-4 with TRBJ1-2; 8 bases are shared with TRBD1. The CDR3 runs to 14 residues. Germline trimming cut 5 bases from V and 5 bases from J; bases unmatched to any gene: 7. This chain's CDR3 is CASSRTTGGYGYTF. In DNA form, the CDR3 reads TGTGCCAGCAGTCGAACTACAGGGGGATATGGCTACACCTTC.

The rearrangement links TRBV6-6 to TRBJ2-7; 7 positions agree with TRBD1. Germline CDR1 and CDR2: MNHNY and SVGAGI (reference sequence). The CDR3 contains 13 residues. V was clipped by 6 bases and J by 3 bases; unmatched bases: 5. CDR3 region: CASSRDSNYEQYF. In DNA, the CDR3 is TGTGCCAGCAGCCGGGACAGCAACTACGAGCAGTACTTC.

This clonotype was seen a few times. The chain joins TRBV7-9 to TRBJ1-1; 7 bases are shared with TRBD1. Germline CDR1 reads SEHNR; CDR2 reads FQNEAQ (reference sequence). The V and J ends lost 7 bases and 0 bases, in that order; junction bases with no gene match: 5. The CDR3 is 14 amino acids. The CDR3 nucleotides are TGTGCCAGCAAAAGACAGGGAGTGAACACTGAAGCTTTCTTT. It yields the protein CASKRQGVNTEAFF.

The genes are TRBV4-3 and TRBJ1-3; D is unclear. The CDR3 has 16 residues. V lost 1 base and J 0 bases, leaving 10 bases between the germline ends. Germline lookup yields CDR1 LGHNA and CDR2 YSLEER. CDR3 protein: CASSQAARSSGNTIYF. The CDR3 nucleotides read TGCGCCAGCAGCCAAGCTGCCCGAAGCTCTGGAAACACCATATATTTT.

The V gene is TRBV20-1, the J gene TRBJ2-7; 10 bases map to TRBD1. This CDR3 is 16 amino acids long. V lost 5 bases to trimming and J lost 3 bases; unmatched junction nucleotides: 13. CDR1 and CDR2 (germline): DFQATT, SNEGSKA (reference sequence). Here the CDR3 reads CSAGIWTGGILYEQYF. The CDR3 nucleotides are TGCAGTGCTGGAATTTGGACAGGGGGAATTCTCTACGAGCAGTACTTC.

The rearrangement joins TRBV12-3 or TRBV12-4 to TRBJ2-2; TRBD1 or TRBD2 may be the D gene (5 bases each). This CDR3 has 16 residues. Trimming pared 6 bases from V and 6 bases from J, leaving 20 bases between. CDR3 nucleotides: TGTGCCAGCAGGGCCGGCAGGGACCCCACGCCCGGGGAGCTGTTTTTT. It codes for CASRAGRDPTPGELFF.

This sequence joins TRBV6-1 and TRBJ2-3; the D gene is possibly TRBD2 (6 bases). Deletions cut 5 bases from V and 2 bases from J, with 11 bases between. The CDR3 spans 14 residues. CDR1 and CDR2 from the germline V gene are MNHNS and SASEGT. The CDR3 nucleotides read TGTGCCAGCAGTCGGGGGTTGGTCACAGATACGCAGTATTTT. The encoded protein is CASSRGLVTDTQYF.

The chain uses TRBV28 and TRBJ1-2; the match to TRBD1 covers 9 bases. This CDR3 has 16 amino acids. After removal of 5 bases from V and 5 bases from J, the junction contained 12 bases not matched to a gene. From germline, CDR1 is MDHEN and CDR2 SYDVKM. The CDR3 DNA reads TGTGCCAGCAGTAGACTGGACAGGGGATCTCTTTATGGCTACACCTTC. Its translation: CASSRLDRGSLYGYTF.

The J gene is TRBJ2-2, the V gene TRBV7-2; TRBD1 matches 7 bases. CDR1 and CDR2 (germline): SGHTA, FQGNSA. The CDR3 length is 15 residues. Losses at the gene ends were 5 bases for V and 4 bases for J; bases not matched to a gene: 7. CDR3 loop: CASSVQGSGTGELFF. CDR3 bases: TGTGCCAGCAGCGTACAGGGGTCGGGCACCGGGGAGCTGTTTTTT.

This clonotype was detected a few times. The chain joins TRBV4-3 to TRBJ1-4; tentative D call: TRBD1 (5 bases). Germline CDR1 is LGHNA and CDR2 is YSLEER. The CDR3 runs to 14 residues. V lost 0 bases, J lost 13 bases, and 15 bases lay in between. CDR3 loop: CASSQERQGNPLFF. CDR3 DNA: TGCGCCAGCAGCCAAGAGCGCCAGGGTAATCCACTGTTTTTT.

The V call is TRBV2, the J call TRBJ2-3; D possibly uses TRBD1 or TRBD2 (6 bases each). The V gene's germline CDR1 is SNHLY and CDR2 FYNNEI. Deletions cut 5 bases from V and 10 bases from J, with 10 bases between. The CDR3 runs to 11 residues. The CDR3 reads CASSKGGAQYF. CDR3 coding DNA: TGTGCCAGCAGTAAGGGGGGAGCGCAGTATTTT.

This clonotype was observed a few times. This sequence joins TRBV27 and TRBJ2-6, with D unclear. Germline lookup yields CDR1 MNHEY and CDR2 SMNVEV (reference sequence). The ends were cut back, 6 bases at V and 3 bases at J, with 12 bases in the middle. The CDR3 sequence is 15 residues long. For the CDR3, the DNA is TGTGCCAGCAGCCTTTCGCGTCATGGGGCCAACGTCCTGACTTTC. Encoded protein: CASSLSRHGANVLTF.

The chain combines TRBV7-3 with TRBJ1-2; D uncertain. Germline assignment: CDR1 SGHTA and CDR2 FQGTGA. The CDR3 has 13 residues. The V end lost 5 bases, the J end lost 4 bases, and 11 bases lay between the germline ends. CDR3 region: CASSPTPSYGYTF. As DNA, the CDR3 is TGTGCCAGCAGCCCGACACCAAGCTATGGCTACACCTTC.

The J gene is TRBJ2-7, the V gene TRBV29-1; either TRBD1 or TRBD2 may fit D (6 bases each). CDR1 and CDR2 (germline): SQVTM, ANQGSEA. The CDR3 is 17 amino acids. The CDR3 coding sequence is TGCAGCGTTGAAAGGGGGGAACAGGGTAATAGGACCTACGAGCAGTGCGTC. Translation: CSVERGEQGNRTYEQCV.

This clonotype was observed a few times. CDR3 in amino acids: CASSQDGTGAMNTEAFF. DNA for the CDR3: TGCGCCAGCAGCCAAGATGGCACAGGGGCCATGAACACTGAAGCTTTCTTT. The chain carries TRBV4-3 and TRBJ1-1, with TRBD1 matching over 7 bases. V lost 0 bases, J lost 0 bases, and 7 bases stayed unmatched. Germline assignment: CDR1 LGHNA and CDR2 YSLEER. The CDR3 totals 17 residues.

DNA of the CDR3: TGTGCCAGCAGCCAAGGAGGCGGGGCCTCCCTCCACTTT. It is translated as CASSQGGGASLHF. The genes are TRBV3-1 and TRBJ1-6; weak D call: TRBD1 (5 bases). Per germline, CDR1 LGHDT and CDR2 YNNKEL (reference sequence). The CDR3 totals 13 residues. Trimming stripped 1 base from V and 14 bases from J, with 12 bases between.

This rearrangement joins TRBV12-3 or TRBV12-4 to TRBJ2-5, with a possible D match to TRBD2 (5 bases). The CDR3 consists of 14 residues. The V gene lost 6 bases and the J gene lost 2 bases, with 13 bases spanning the gap. The CDR3 sequence: CASRGDWPQETQYF. The CDR3 nucleotides read TGTGCCAGCAGGGGAGACTGGCCGCAAGAGACCCAGTACTTC.

The chain has TRBV12-3 or TRBV12-4 and TRBJ1-1; TRBD1 agrees at 7 bases. The CDR3 runs to 12 residues. The V and J ends lost 6 bases and 10 bases, in that order; junction bases with no gene match: 8. In nucleotides, the CDR3 is TGTGCCAGCAGCTACGGACAGGCGGGAGCTTTCTTT. Its translation: CASSYGQAGAFF.

The rearrangement links TRBV7-2 to TRBJ1-1, with D possibly TRBD1 on 6 matching bases. Germline V gives CDR1 SGHTA, CDR2 FQGNSA. V was pared by 3 bases and J by 3 bases, with 23 bases between. CDR3 length: 18 amino acids. The CDR3 loop reads CASSFPPVGEGVYTEAFF. As DNA, the CDR3 is TGTGCCAGCAGCTTCCCCCCAGTCGGGGAGGGGGTTTACACTGAAGCTTTCTTT. The full variable domain, its missing parts supplied by reference TRBV7-2 and TRBJ1-1, is GAGVSQSPSNKVTEKGKDVELRCDPISGHTALYWYRQSLGQGLEFLIYFQGNSAPDKSGLPSDRFSAERTGGSVSTLTIQRTQQEDSAVYLCASSFPPVGEGVYTEAFFGQGTRLTVV.

The rearrangement joins TRBV20-1 to TRBJ1-1; possibly TRBD1 for D (5 bases). This CDR3 has 14 residues. The germline gives CDR1 DFQATT, CDR2 SNEGSKA (reference sequence). V dropped 1 base and J dropped 5 bases, with 14 bases sitting between them. CDR3 protein: CSARGQGLGTEAFF. CDR3 nucleotide sequence: TGCAGTGCTAGAGGGCAGGGCTTGGGTACTGAAGCTTTCTTT.

J is TRBJ2-1 and V is TRBV24-1; 12 bases agree with TRBD1. Germline V gene data show CDR1 as KGHDR and CDR2 as SFDVKD. V shed 4 bases, J shed 9 bases, and the junction held 6 bases outside the gene matches. The CDR3 runs to 15 residues. CDR3 sequence reads: CATSESGTGGSEQFF. Here the CDR3 DNA reads TGTGCCACCAGTGAGTCCGGGACAGGGGGCAGTGAGCAGTTCTTC.

The chain joins TRBV6-2 or TRBV6-3 to TRBJ2-3, with 9 bases identical to TRBD2. With 2 bases clipped from V and 4 bases from J, the junction kept 10 bases outside the gene matches. There are 17 residues in the CDR3. Germline V gene data show CDR1 as MNHEY and CDR2 as SVGEGT. CDR3 in amino acids: CASSYPEAAGGPDTQYF. Here the CDR3 DNA reads TGTGCCAGCAGTTACCCCGAGGCAGCGGGGGGCCCAGATACGCAGTATTTT.

In its sample, this clonotype was seen a few times. CDR3: CASSLFGLYTEAFF. The CDR3 DNA reads TGTGCCAGCAGTTTGTTCGGCCTTTACACTGAAGCTTTCTTT. The chain is built from TRBV12-3 or TRBV12-4 and TRBJ1-1; D remains unclear. The CDR3 covers 14 residues. V gave up 3 bases and J gave up 3 bases, with 11 bases separating them.

This clonotype has just a few counts. The genes are TRBV30 and TRBJ1-1; tentative D call: TRBD1 (5 bases). There are 14 residues in the CDR3. V lost 3 bases and J 1 base, leaving 12 bases between the germline ends. The germline V gene encodes CDR1 GTSNPN and CDR2 SVGIG (reference sequence). CDR3 DNA: TGTGCCTGGAGGTTATTGGGGCCGAACACTGAAGCTTTCTTT. This encodes CAWRLLGPNTEAFF. The whole variable domain, remainder taken from reference TRBV30 and TRBJ1-1, is SQTIHQWPATLVQPVGSPLSLECTVEGTSNPNLYWYRQAAGRGLQLLFYSVGIGQISSEVPQNLSASRPQDRQFILSSKKLLLSDSGFYLCAWRLLGPNTEAFFGQGTRLTVV.

The chain couples TRBV7-8 to TRBJ2-4; 9 positions match TRBD2. The V and J ends lost 3 bases and 3 bases, in that order; junction bases with no gene match: 18. CDR3 length equals 20 residues. In germline, CDR1 is SGHVS, CDR2 FQNEAQ. The CDR3 protein is CASSLRLRGGSKGVKNIQYF. DNA of the CDR3: TGTGCCAGCAGCTTGAGGTTGCGGGGGGGCTCTAAGGGTGTCAAAAACATTCAGTACTTC.